The 27 T cell receptor beta chains in this list originate from one sample, sequenced in a study of T cell responses to AZD1222 COVID-19 vaccine. Produced via immunoSEQ multiplex PCR; TCRdb's table is partial and in-frame only. The sample yields 45,000 to 55,000 clones, 65% to 90% seen once. This sample comprised peripheral blood, obtained 28 days after the second AZD1222 dose. These receptors were taken from an adult who received the AZD1222 COVID-19 vaccine.

V is TRBV6-1 and J is TRBJ1-6; D gene uncertain. The CDR3 is 15 amino acids. CDR1 and CDR2 (germline): MNHNS, SASEGT. V was clipped by 2 bases and J by 8 bases, with 13 bases between them. The CDR3 DNA reads as TGTGCCAGCAGTGAATTGTCGGTAAATGATTCACCCCTCCACTTT. It encodes CASSELSVNDSPLHF.

V usage is TRBV7-2 and J usage is TRBJ2-7, with D tentatively TRBD1 or TRBD2 (5 bases each). This CDR3 contains 15 residues. The germline gives CDR1 SGHTA, CDR2 FQGNSA. Trimming left V 5 bases short and J 5 bases short, with 19 bases between. CDR3 loop: CASSPEARGINEQYF. CDR3 nucleotide sequence: TGTGCCAGCAGCCCGGAGGCTAGGGGTATTAACGAGCAGTACTTC.

This chain uses TRBV28 with TRBJ2-3; 12 bases map to TRBD2. The germline V gene has CDR1 MDHEN and CDR2 SYDVKM. V lost 8 bases to trimming and J lost 2 bases; unmatched junction nucleotides: 2. This CDR3 region has 14 residues. The CDR3 here is CASRLAGATDTQYF. CDR3 coding DNA: TGTGCCAGCCGACTAGCGGGAGCCACAGATACGCAGTATTTT.

The CDR3, as DNA: TGTGCCAGCAGCTTAGATCAAGGGGGCTCCCAAAGGAACAATGAGCAGTTCTTC. Translating it yields CASSLDQGGSQRNNEQFF. This chain links TRBV11-3 with TRBJ2-1; 7 nucleotides line up with TRBD1. V dropped 0 bases and J dropped 5; count of bases not matched to a gene: 13. The CDR3 has 18 residues. Germline loops: CDR1 SGHNT, CDR2 YENEEA.

The genes are TRBV27 and TRBJ1-2, with D hard to call. Trimming pared 3 bases from V and 2 bases from J, leaving 10 bases between. This CDR3 has 14 residues. The germline gives CDR1 MNHEY, CDR2 SMNVEV (reference sequence). CDR3 in DNA: TGTGCCAGCAGTTTGTCGCGGCGGAACTATGGCTACACCTTC. Its translation is CASSLSRRNYGYTF.

The gene calls are TRBV27 and TRBJ2-1, with 13 bases that match TRBD2. CDR3 length: 16 amino acids. CDR1 and CDR2 from the germline V gene are MNHEY and SMNVEV (reference sequence). J was trimmed by 5 bases and V by 5 bases; bases with no gene match: 6. CDR3: CASSISGLAGNNEQFF. CDR3 coding DNA: TGTGCCAGCAGTATCTCGGGACTAGCGGGAAACAATGAGCAGTTCTTC.

This chain's CDR3 is CASWIIQGWTGELFF. CDR3 DNA sequence: TGCGCCAGCTGGATTATACAGGGTTGGACCGGGGAGCTGTTTTTT. This chain uses TRBV23-1 with TRBJ2-2, with D possibly being TRBD1 (6 bases). TRBV23-1 is labeled an ORF, and its function is uncertain. CDR3 length equals 15 residues. V gave up 8 bases and J gave up 5 bases, with 18 bases separating them.

The chain combines TRBV7-2 with TRBJ2-7, with D possibly being TRBD1 (5 bases). Germline V gene lookup returns CDR1 SGHTA and CDR2 FQGNSA. Between the trimmed V and J ends, which lost 5 bases and 4 bases, there was a span of 18 bases. The CDR3 runs 15 residues. The chain's CDR3 is CASSAGPTAQYEQYF. The CDR3 region has the DNA TGTGCCAGCAGCGCCGGGCCGACAGCCCAGTACGAGCAGTACTTC.

CDR3 sequence (DNA): TGTGCCAGCAGCTCTAGCGGATCCTACAATGAGCAGTTCTTC. Translation gives CASSSSGSYNEQFF. The chain is built from TRBV7-3 and TRBJ2-1; 7 bases map to TRBD2. The CDR3 consists of 14 residues. V was clipped by 4 bases and J by 1 base; unmatched bases: 1. The germline gives CDR1 SGHTA, CDR2 FQGTGA.

This clone has a handful of counts. The rearrangement links TRBV11-2 to TRBJ2-1; D unresolved. Trimming removed 6 bases from V and 0 bases from J, with 12 bases in between. From germline, CDR1 is SGHAT and CDR2 FQNNGV. CDR3 size: 15 residues. CDR3 residues: CASRSIRSSYNEQFF. DNA of the CDR3: TGTGCCAGCAGGTCCATCAGAAGCTCCTACAATGAGCAGTTCTTC.

This clone has just a few counts. The chain is built from TRBV5-4 and TRBJ2-1; D uncertain. The germline V gene encodes CDR1 SGHNT and CDR2 YYREEE (reference sequence). CDR3 length: 11 residues. V was clipped by 5 bases and J by 9 bases, with 9 bases between them. The DNA for the CDR3 is TGTGCCAGCAGGCTATTTGGTGAGCAGTTCTTC. Translated: CASRLFGEQFF.

The chain has TRBV3-1 (or the pseudogene TRBV3-2) and TRBJ2-2; D unclear. CDR3 length: 12 amino acids. The germline gives CDR1 LGHDT, CDR2 YNNKEL (reference sequence). V was clipped by 0 bases and J by 5 bases, with 1 base between them. The CDR3 bases are TGTGCCAGCAGCCAAGATACCGGGGAGCTGTTTTTT. Protein: CASSQDTGELFF.

This clone was seen more than once but under ten times. The chain is built from TRBV19 and TRBJ1-5; no clear D gene. Deletions cut 2 bases from V and 0 bases from J, with 8 bases between. Per germline, CDR1 LNHDA and CDR2 SQIVND (reference sequence). This CDR3 comprises 15 residues. Written as DNA, the CDR3 is TGTGCCAGTAGTATATACGGGGTTAGCAATCAGCCCCAGCATTTT. Its translation: CASSIYGVSNQPQHF.

The rearrangement joins TRBV29-1 to TRBJ1-2; 8 bases agree with TRBD1. CDR3 length: 12 residues. Germline lookup yields CDR1 SQVTM and CDR2 ANQGSEA. Germline trimming cut 3 bases from V and 6 bases from J; bases unmatched to any gene: 3. The CDR3: CSVDRGLDGYTF. The CDR3 DNA reads as TGCAGCGTTGACAGGGGGCTAGATGGCTACACCTTC.

The chain has TRBV7-3 and TRBJ1-1; the match to TRBD1 covers 7 bases. The CDR3 loop spans 12 amino acids. With V trimmed by 4 bases and J by 8 bases, 4 bases remained unmatched. Germline V gives CDR1 SGHTA, CDR2 FQGTGA. The CDR3 nucleotides are TGTGCCAGCAGCTCATCAGGGGGGGAAGCTTTCTTT. This translates into CASSSSGGEAFF. Full variable domain (outside the CDR3, taken from reference TRBV7-3 and TRBJ1-1): GAGVSQTPSNKVTEKGKYVELRCDPISGHTALYWYRQSLGQGPEFLIYFQGTGAADDSGLPNDRFFAVRPEGSVSTLKIQRTERGDSAVYLCASSSSGGEAFFGQGTRLTVV.

J is TRBJ1-2 and V is TRBV5-6; tentative D call: TRBD1 (5 bases). CDR3 length: 15 residues. The V gene lost 1 base and the J gene lost 4 bases, with 14 bases spanning the gap. Germline V gives CDR1 SGHDT, CDR2 YYEEEE. The CDR3 region has the DNA TGTGCCAGCAGCTTGTCGCCAGGGAGAATCTATGGCTACACCTTC. It is translated as CASSLSPGRIYGYTF.

The chain has TRBV23-1 and TRBJ2-5; TRBD2 aligns across 9 bases. TRBV23-1 falls under the ORF class, with uncertain function. This CDR3 comprises 17 residues. V shed 2 bases and J 4 bases; nucleotides not matched to a gene: 11. The CDR3, as DNA: TGCGCCAGCAGTCAAACTAGCGGGCTCTTCGTGGGAGAGACCCAGTACTTC. This translates into CASSQTSGLFVGETQYF.

V and J are TRBV28 and TRBJ2-1; D uncertain. Per germline, CDR1 MDHEN and CDR2 SYDVKM. The ends were cut back, 3 bases at V and 4 bases at J, with 10 bases in the middle. CDR3 size: 14 residues. Here the CDR3 reads CASSLAGPYNEQFF. In DNA, the CDR3 is TGTGCCAGCAGTTTGGCAGGACCATACAATGAGCAGTTCTTC.

The chain uses TRBV7-3 and TRBJ2-2; D is possibly TRBD1 or TRBD2 (5 bases each). V was pared by 5 bases and J by 1 base, with 11 bases between. The CDR3 spans 15 residues. Germline V gene sequence: CDR1 SGHTA, CDR2 FQGTGA. This CDR3 reads CASSLWGMNTGELFF. In DNA, the CDR3 is TGTGCCAGCAGCCTCTGGGGGATGAACACCGGGGAGCTGTTTTTT.

V is TRBV20-1 and J is TRBJ1-6, with a tentative D call TRBD1 (5 bases). Germline V gene data show CDR1 as DFQATT and CDR2 as SNEGSKA (reference sequence). The V end was cut by 3 bases, the J end by 10 bases, with 16 bases between. The length of the CDR3 is 14 residues. The CDR3 loop is CSASDSQTSSPLHF. Here the CDR3 DNA reads TGCAGTGCTAGTGACAGCCAAACGAGCTCACCCCTCCACTTT.

In this sample, this clone turned up once. The gene calls are TRBV2 and TRBJ2-1; D is uncertain. The germline gives CDR1 SNHLY, CDR2 FYNNEI. The CDR3 runs to 16 residues. Trimming took 4 bases from V and 0 from J, leaving 13 bases between them. DNA for the CDR3: TGTGCCAGCAGTGTGATGACAACCTACTCCTACAATGAGCAGTTCTTC. The encoded protein is CASSVMTTYSYNEQFF.

The CDR3 sequence is CASSWKGGAGTQYF. The CDR3 region has the DNA TGTGCCAGCAGCTGGAAGGGGGGAGCGGGTACGCAGTATTTT. The rearrangement links TRBV11-2 to TRBJ2-3; D tentatively fits TRBD1 or TRBD2 (6 bases each). The V gene lost 4 bases and the J gene lost 8 bases, with 16 bases spanning the gap. The CDR3 spans 14 residues. CDR1 SGHAT and CDR2 FQNNGV come from the germline V gene.

J is TRBJ2-7 and V is TRBV19; D may be TRBD2 (5 bases). Germline V CDR1 and CDR2: LNHDA, SQIVND (reference sequence). The CDR3 length is 15 residues. Trimming pared 6 bases from V and 0 bases from J, leaving 15 bases between. DNA for the CDR3: TGTGCCAGTAGGCCCCTAGGAGGTGACTCCTACGAGCAGTACTTC. This sequence encodes CASRPLGGDSYEQYF.

The CDR3 DNA reads as TGCGCCAGCAGCCTGGGGCCCACGAGCACCGGGGAGCTGTTTTTT. It translates to CASSLGPTSTGELFF. This rearrangement joins TRBV5-1 to TRBJ2-2, with D possibly being TRBD1 (5 bases). V was trimmed by 4 bases and J by 4 bases, leaving 14 bases between them. This CDR3 is built from 15 residues. Germline V gene data show CDR1 as SGHRS and CDR2 as YFSETQ.

This clone showed up just a few times. The V and J genes are TRBV9 and TRBJ2-7; D could derive from TRBD1 or TRBD2 (7 bases each). Between the trimmed V and J ends, which lost 3 bases and 7 bases, there was a span of 17 bases. The CDR3 length is 14 residues. CDR1 and CDR2 from the germline V gene are SGDLS and YYNGEE. The CDR3 bases are TGTGCCAGCAGCGAAGGGACAGCCGGGGGGGAGCAGTACTTC. Its translation is CASSEGTAGGEQYF.

The J gene is TRBJ2-3, the V gene TRBV7-2; D uncertain. V shed 1 base and J shed 1 base, with 6 bases lying between them. This CDR3 has 14 residues. CDR1 and CDR2 from the germline V gene are SGHTA and FQGNSA. This chain's CDR3 is CASSLGRGTDTQYF. In DNA, the CDR3 is TGTGCCAGCAGCTTAGGTAGGGGCACAGATACGCAGTATTTT.

This clone came up a few times. The rearrangement uses TRBV19 and TRBJ2-2; D gene unclear. The V end was cut by 9 bases, the J end by 3 bases, with 14 bases between. The CDR3 has 14 amino acids. Looked up from germline, CDR1 is LNHDA and CDR2 is SQIVND (reference sequence). The DNA of the CDR3 is TGTGCCAGCCAAACTTCCCTTTACACCGGGGAGCTGTTTTTT. Its translation: CASQTSLYTGELFF.